One TCR beta chain is described in this entry. Its target is not known. Those patients with uncontrolled infection, other autoimmune disease, pregnancy or lactation were excluded. PBMCs were obtained from 9.5 to 10 ml fresh peripheral blood. This sample stems from a study of T cells in Graves' hyperthyroidism and ophthalmopathy. Study results and caveats: Blood also showed most of the thyroid clonotypes that were expanded above 0.001.

There are 16 residues in the CDR3. Germline CDR1 is DFQATT and CDR2 is SNEGSKA (reference sequence). V was cut by 0 bases and J by 0 bases, with 11 bases left in between. RNA transcripts provided the source from which TCR beta CDR3 regions were amplified. Primed by the HTBI set, a first-round RT-PCR was run on the TCR CDR3. TCRdb processed the multiplex PCR reads anew with MiXCR; each CDR3 protein has one entry. The table has 500,000 to 550,000 distinct CDR3 sequences, about 20% seen once. The specimen sequenced was blood. This receptor was taken from a man aged 18 to 29 with Graves' hyperthyroidism. V usage is TRBV20-1 and J usage is TRBJ2-2; the D call may be TRBD1 or TRBD2 (5 bases each). As DNA, the CDR3 is TGCAGTGCTAGAGATCCGGGGACGCCGAACACCGGGGAGCTGTTTTTT. It specifies CSARDPGTPNTGELFF.